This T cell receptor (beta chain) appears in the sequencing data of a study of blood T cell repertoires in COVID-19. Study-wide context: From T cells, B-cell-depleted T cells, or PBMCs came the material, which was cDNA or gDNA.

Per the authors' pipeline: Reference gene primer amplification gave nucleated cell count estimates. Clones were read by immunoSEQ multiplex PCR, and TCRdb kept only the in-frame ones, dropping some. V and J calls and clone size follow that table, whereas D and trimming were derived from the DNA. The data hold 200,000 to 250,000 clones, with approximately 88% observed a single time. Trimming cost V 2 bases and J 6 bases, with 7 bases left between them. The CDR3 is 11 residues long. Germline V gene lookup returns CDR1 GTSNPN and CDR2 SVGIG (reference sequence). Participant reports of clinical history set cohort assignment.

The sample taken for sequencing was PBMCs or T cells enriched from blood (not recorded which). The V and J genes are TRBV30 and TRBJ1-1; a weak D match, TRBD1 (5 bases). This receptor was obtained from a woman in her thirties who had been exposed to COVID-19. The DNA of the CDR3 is TGTGCCTGGAGTTCGGGGGCTGAAGCTTTCTTT. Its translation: CAWSSGAEAFF. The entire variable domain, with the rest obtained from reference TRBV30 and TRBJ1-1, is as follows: SQTIHQWPATLVQPVGSPLSLECTVEGTSNPNLYWYRQAAGRGLQLLFYSVGIGQISSEVPQNLSASRPQDRQFILSSKKLLLSDSGFYLCAWSSGAEAFFGQGTRLTVV.